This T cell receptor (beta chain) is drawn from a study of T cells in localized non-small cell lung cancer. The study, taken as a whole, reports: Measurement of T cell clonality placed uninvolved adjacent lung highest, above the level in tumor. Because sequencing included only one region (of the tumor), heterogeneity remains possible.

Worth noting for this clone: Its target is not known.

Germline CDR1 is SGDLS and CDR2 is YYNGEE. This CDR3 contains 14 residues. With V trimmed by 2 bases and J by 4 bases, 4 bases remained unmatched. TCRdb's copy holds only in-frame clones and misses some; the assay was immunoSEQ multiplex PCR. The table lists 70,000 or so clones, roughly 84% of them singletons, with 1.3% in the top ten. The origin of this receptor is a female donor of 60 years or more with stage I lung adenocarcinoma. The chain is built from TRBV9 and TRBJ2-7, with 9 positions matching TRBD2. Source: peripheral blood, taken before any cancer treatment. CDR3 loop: CASSVGTSLYEQYF. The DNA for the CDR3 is TGTGCCAGCAGCGTCGGGACTAGCTTATACGAGCAGTACTTC.